Following are 3 T cell receptor beta chains from one sample sequenced in a study of T cells in women clearing cervical HPV infection (dated by TCRdb to between 2018 and 2020). Libraries were made using the immunoSEQ multiplex PCR assay. Imported from immuneACCESS, the table was reduced by TCRdb to in-frame sequences with V and J called. These copies leave out some clones; in studies compared against another copy, an unresolved V gene accounts for under half, and the cause of the remainder is not known. This sample's table has entries for about 31,000 clones. The ten largest clones add up to about 3% of the sample. Sequencing used blood buffy coat. Receptors originate from a woman between 18 and 75 years old with a cervical HPV16 infection that either progressed to CIN3+ or cleared (not recorded which).

Worth noting for this clone: The CDR3 goes on 3 residues after the read ends, and that part is filled in from the germline J gene. The chain couples TRBV5-1 to TRBJ2-3, with D possibly matching TRBD2 (6 bases). With 5 bases removed from V and 2 bases from J, the gap between germline ends came to 9 bases. The CDR3 contains 13 residues. The germline V gene has CDR1 SGHRS and CDR2 YFSETQ. CDR3 sequence: CASRRGTTDTQYF. The sequenced CDR3 bases are TGCGCCAGCAGACGGGGGACCACAGATACG.

As concerns this clone: The read gets to within 3 residues of the CDR3 end, and the germline J gene fills in the rest. The J gene is TRBJ1-1, the V gene TRBV19; TRBD1 matches 9 bases. Germline V gene data show CDR1 as LNHDA and CDR2 as SQIVND (reference sequence). This CDR3 is built from 15 residues. J lost 5 bases, V lost 6 bases, and 10 bases had no gene match. The CDR3 region is CASSTLTGGWTEAFF. The CDR3 bases that were read are TGTGCCAGTAGCACCCTGACAGGGGGTTGGACTGAA.

A note on this clone: The read stops 3 residues short of the end of the CDR3; the missing end is completed from the germline J gene. The chain links TRBV5-1 to TRBJ1-2; D is ambiguous. The germline V gene has CDR1 SGHRS and CDR2 YFSETQ. CDR3 size: 15 residues. Trimming pared 4 bases from V and 4 bases from J, leaving 17 bases between. The sequenced CDR3 bases are TGCGCCAGCAGCCCCGGACCTTTCCGGGGCTATGGC. It yields the protein CASSPGPFRGYG. The CDR3 in its entirety is CASSPGPFRGYGYTF.